This is a list of T cell receptor beta chains from one sample in a study of blood T cells in healthy people across ages. TCRdb called the 5' RACE reads again in MiXCR, with one record for every CDR3 protein. This table holds roughly 1,300,000 distinct CDR3 sequences, approximately 59% found once. The sample comprised blood. These TCRs come from a young man in good health. Both conserved end residues are part of each CDR3. The D gene is left open where the match is weak. Expanded clones are given a class, and other clones once, few, many or no size at all.

>NA|TRBJ2-3|TRBV29-1|NA
TGCAGCGTTGAAGGGGTCACAGATACGCGGTATTTT
CSVEGVTDTRYF
>NA|TRBJ1-1|TRBV5-1|NA
TGCGCCAGCACAGGCTTGGGCGAAGCTTTCTTT
CASTGLGEAFF
>NA|TRBJ2-7|TRBV5-6|NA
TGTGCCAGCAGCTTCTGGGGAGGAAGGGGCCAGTACTTC
CASSFWGGRGQYF
>NA|TRBJ2-7|TRBV28|NA
TGTGCCAGCAGTTTGGTAAGGCAGGGTAGCTACGAGCAGTACTTC
CASSLVRQGSYEQYF
>NA|TRBJ1-2|TRBV13|NA
TGTGCCAGCAGCGACCGGACAGTTAGTCGTCATGGCTACACCTTC
CASSDRTVSRHGYTF
>NA|TRBJ2-7|TRBV6-1|TRBD1
TGTGCCAGCAGGCGGACAGGGGGCAGGTCTTTTTCCTACGAGCAGTACTTC
CASRRTGGRSFSYEQYF
>NA|TRBJ1-1|TRBV12-5|TRBD1
TGTGCTAGTGGTTTGCACAGGGGGTTGAGCGGCACTGAAGCTTTCTTT
CASGLHRGLSGTEAFF
>NA|TRBJ2-7|TRBV20-1|NA
TGCAGTGCTAGAGCGGTGACCTCCTACGAGCAGTACTTC
CSARAVTSYEQYF
>NA|TRBJ2-7|TRBV27|NA
TGTGCCAGCAGTATCGGGTCATACTACGAGCAGTACTTC
CASSIGSYYEQYF
>once|TRBJ1-4|TRBV21-1|NA
NA
CASSKALVGQGAPVETAFF
>NA|TRBJ2-3|TRBV4-2|NA
TGTGCCAGCAGCCAAGCCTTGGGGGATACGCAGTATTTT
CASSQALGDTQYF
>NA|TRBJ2-3|TRBV5-1|NA
TGCGCCAGCTGCAGGGCCTCATCTGGGGATACGCAGTATTTT
CASCRASSGDTQYF
>few|TRBJ1-2|TRBV29-1|TRBD1
TGCAGCTTTGGGACAGGGGAGGCCTATGGCTACACCTTC
CSFGTGEAYGYTF
>NA|TRBJ2-3|TRBV20-1|NA
TGCAGTGCTAGGGTGATGGGGGCAGATACGCAGTATTTT
CSARVMGADTQYF
>NA|TRBJ2-1|TRBV18|TRBD1
TGTGCCAGCTCACCTGTACAGGGGATGAATGAGCAGTTCTTC
CASSPVQGMNEQFF
>few|TRBJ2-3|TRBV20-1|NA
TGCAGTGCTAGAGACCAGACCGGCCCCACAGATACGCAGTATTTT
CSARDQTGPTDTQYF
>NA|TRBJ1-6|TRBV4-1|NA
TGCGCCAGCATCCAAGAGAGGATAAGCTCCTATAATTCACCCCTCCACTTT
CASIQERISSYNSPLHF
>NA|TRBJ2-7|TRBV6-2/TRBV6-3|NA
TGTGCCAGCAGTCCTTGGATACTCTACGAGCAGTACTTC
CASSPWILYEQYF
>NA|TRBJ2-1|TRBV20-1|TRBD2
TGCAGTGCTAGTAGGGGACTAGCATCCAATGAGCAGTTCTTC
CSASRGLASNEQFF
>NA|TRBJ2-1|TRBV6-5|NA
TGTGCCAGCAGTCACCACCCTGCGGGCGACTATGAGCAGTTCTTC
CASSHHPAGDYEQFF
>NA|TRBJ2-7|TRBV5-6|NA
TGTGCCAGCAGCAAAACTAGTCATTACGAGCAGTACTTC
CASSKTSHYEQYF
>NA|TRBJ1-5|TRBV18|NA
TGTGCCAGCTCAGCCACAGGCGGTCATCAGCCCCAGCATTTT
CASSATGGHQPQHF
>NA|TRBJ1-1|TRBV29-1|NA
TGCAGCGCCACGGACGGACCGACTGATGCTTTCTTT
CSATDGPTDAFF
>once|TRBJ2-1|TRBV11-2|NA
TGTGCCAGCAGCCCCCCAGAGGAGGATGAGCAGTTCTTC
CASSPPEEDEQFF
>NA|TRBJ2-7|TRBV20-1|NA
TGCAGTGCTAGAGGCGGGACAGTCATTAGCTACGAGCAGTACTTC
CSARGGTVISYEQYF
>once|TRBJ2-5|TRBV2|NA
TGTGCCAGCAAAGAGGATGAGACCCAGTACTTC
CASKEDETQYF
>NA|TRBJ2-5|TRBV5-5|TRBD1
TGTGCCAGCAGCGAGCGGGGACAGGGGAGTTTGATAGAGACCCAGTACTTC
CASSERGQGSLIETQYF
>few|TRBJ2-7|TRBV20-1|NA
TGCAGTGCCTACGGGCCCGCCGAGCAGTACTTC
CSAYGPAEQYF
>few|TRBJ2-3|TRBV29-1|NA
TGCAGCGTTCCCGACGGGGATACGCAGTATTTT
CSVPDGDTQYF
>NA|TRBJ2-1|TRBV6-2/TRBV6-3|TRBD2
TGTGCCAGCAGTTATATGGCTAGCGGGGGCTACAATGAGCAGTTCTTC
CASSYMASGGYNEQFF
>NA|TRBJ2-3|TRBV27|NA
TGTGCCAGCACCAGAAAGGCTCTGGGACTGGGCACAGATACGCAGTATTTT
CASTRKALGLGTDTQYF
>NA|TRBJ1-2|TRBV12-3/TRBV12-4|NA
TGTGCCAGCAGTTTTCGGGATTCGGCGGGCGGCTACACCTTC
CASSFRDSAGGYTF
>NA|TRBJ2-1|TRBV5-5|TRBD2
TGTGCCAGCAGTCTAGCGGGAGACCCCAATGAGCAGTTCTTC
CASSLAGDPNEQFF
>few|TRBJ2-5|TRBV4-1|TRBD2
TGCGCCAGCAGCCAAGAGCCTCCCGGGACTAGCGAAGAGACCCAGTACTTC
CASSQEPPGTSEETQYF
>NA|TRBJ1-6|TRBV12-3/TRBV12-4|NA
TGTGCCAGCGCCGTAGCAGGGGTGTCCTATTCACCCCTCCACTTT
CASAVAGVSYSPLHF
>NA|TRBJ2-7|TRBV6-2/TRBV6-3|NA
TGTGCCAGCAGCTACCCCTCGGGGGCAGTCTCCTACGAGCAGTACTTC
CASSYPSGAVSYEQYF
>once|TRBJ2-1|TRBV20-1|NA
TGCAGTGTAGGCCCAGTTTCAAATGAGCAGTTCTTC
CSVGPVSNEQFF
>NA|TRBJ2-1|TRBV7-9|NA
TGTGCCAGCAGCTCCACAGGGAACTACAATGAGCAGTTCTTC
CASSSTGNYNEQFF
>NA|TRBJ1-2|TRBV20-1|NA
TGCAGTGCTCCCGCCACCTATGGCTACACCTTC
CSAPATYGYTF
>NA|TRBJ2-1|TRBV2|TRBD2
TGTGCCAGCAGTTGGGTAGCGGGAGAGGCCTACAATGAGCAGTTCTTC
CASSWVAGEAYNEQFF
>NA|TRBJ1-1|TRBV5-1|TRBD1
TGCGCCAGCAGCGTGGGACAGGGGGCGGCGAACACTGAAGCTTTCTTT
CASSVGQGAANTEAFF
>few|TRBJ2-7|TRBV4-1|NA
TGCGCCAGCAGCCAAGAGGTCAGATCCTACGAGCAGTACTTC
CASSQEVRSYEQYF
>NA|TRBJ1-5|TRBV18|NA
TGTGCCAGCTCACCACTGAGGGCGGCCCCTGGCAATCAGCCCCAGCATTTT
CASSPLRAAPGNQPQHF
>NA|TRBJ1-2|TRBV6-1|NA
TGTGCCAGCAGACCCTCATTAGGACTGGAGGGACAATCAGTCTATGGCTACACCTTC
CASRPSLGLEGQSVYGYTF
>NA|TRBJ2-4|TRBV4-1|TRBD1
TGCGTCAGCAGCCATGACAGGGAAAACATTCAGTACTTC
CVSSHDRENIQYF
>NA|TRBJ2-3|TRBV6-2/TRBV6-3|TRBD2
TGTGCCAGCGGTAGCGGGGGAGCTAGCACAGATACGCAGTATTTT
CASGSGGASTDTQYF
>NA|TRBJ2-2|TRBV5-5|TRBD2
TGTGCCAGCAACCCCCTAGCGGGGAGTGCTACCGGGGAGCTGTTTTTT
CASNPLAGSATGELFF
>NA|TRBJ2-7|TRBV4-2|NA
TGTGCCAGCAGCCAAGTGGTGGGCTTTGGGTACGAGCAGTACTTC
CASSQVVGFGYEQYF
>NA|TRBJ1-2|TRBV7-9|NA
TGTGCCAGCAGCCGATCAGGCTTGGATGGCTACACCTTC
CASSRSGLDGYTF
>NA|TRBJ2-5|TRBV25-1|TRBD1
TGTGCCAGCAGTGACACCGGGACAGGACAACTAAAAGAGACCCAGTACTTC
CASSDTGTGQLKETQYF
>NA|TRBJ2-7|TRBV6-6|NA
TGTGCCAGTACGGTGAGGGGGTACGAGCAGTACTTC
CASTVRGYEQYF
>few|TRBJ1-1|TRBV25-1|NA
TGTGCCAGCAGTGAGCGGGGTGCCGGGGAAAGGGGGACTGAAGCTTTCTTT
CASSERGAGERGTEAFF
>NA|TRBJ1-6|TRBV27|TRBD1
TGTGCCAACACTGGCAGGGGGTTTGGTAATTCACCCCTCCACTTT
CANTGRGFGNSPLHF
>NA|TRBJ1-2|TRBV6-1|NA
TGTGCCAGCAGTACCGAAAGGGGGGCATATGGCTACACCTTC
CASSTERGAYGYTF
>NA|TRBJ2-7|TRBV11-2|NA
TGTGCCAGCAGCTTAACTGACAGTGTCTATCGCGAGCAGTACTTC
CASSLTDSVYREQYF
>few|TRBJ1-6|TRBV12-3/TRBV12-4|NA
TGTGCCAGCAGTTTAGGATCGACAGCCAGCTCACCCCTCCACTTT
CASSLGSTASSPLHF
>once|TRBJ2-7|TRBV6-1|NA
TGTGCCAGCAGTGTCCGGGACGGAGAGTCCTACGAGCAGTACTTC
CASSVRDGESYEQYF
>NA|TRBJ2-7|TRBV20-1|TRBD1
TGCAGTGCCCAGACAGGGGCGCACTACGAGCAGTACTTC
CSAQTGAHYEQYF
>NA|TRBJ2-7|TRBV4-1|NA
TGCGCCAGCAGCCAAGAAGGTAGGACACCAGACTCCTACGAGCAGTACTTC
CASSQEGRTPDSYEQYF